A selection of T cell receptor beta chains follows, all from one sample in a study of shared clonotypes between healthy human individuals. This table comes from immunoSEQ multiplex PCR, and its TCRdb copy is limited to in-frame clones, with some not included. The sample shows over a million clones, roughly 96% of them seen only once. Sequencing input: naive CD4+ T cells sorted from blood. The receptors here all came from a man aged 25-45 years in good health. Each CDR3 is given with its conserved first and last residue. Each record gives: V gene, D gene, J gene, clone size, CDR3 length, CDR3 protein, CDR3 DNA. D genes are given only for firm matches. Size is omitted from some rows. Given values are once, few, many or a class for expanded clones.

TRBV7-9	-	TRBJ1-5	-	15	CASSSLPDSNQPQHF	TGTGCCAGCAGCTCACTTCCTGATAGCAATCAGCCCCAGCATTTT
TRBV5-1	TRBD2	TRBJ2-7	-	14	CASKGASGDYEQYF	TGCGCCAGCAAGGGGGCTAGCGGGGACTACGAGCAGTACTTC
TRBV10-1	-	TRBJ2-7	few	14	CASSTSGRKYEQYF	TGCGCCAGCAGTACGAGCGGGCGAAAGTACGAGCAGTACTTC
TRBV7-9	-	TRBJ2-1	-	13	CASSLLEYNEQFF	TGTGCCAGCAGCTTATTAGAATACAATGAGCAGTTCTTC
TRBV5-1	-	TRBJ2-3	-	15	CASSTGRGGTDTQYF	TGCGCCAGCAGCACGGGGAGAGGAGGCACAGATACGCAGTATTTT
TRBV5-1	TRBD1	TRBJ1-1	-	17	CASSLRAAGGMNTEAFF	TGCGCCAGCAGCTTAAGGGCAGCAGGGGGCATGAACACTGAAGCTTTCTTT
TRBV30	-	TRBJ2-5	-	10	CAWSLETQYF	TGTGCCTGGAGTTTGGAGACCCAGTACTTC
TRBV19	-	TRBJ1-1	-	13	CASSYYLNTEAFF	TGTGCCAGTAGTTATTACCTCAACACTGAAGCTTTCTTT
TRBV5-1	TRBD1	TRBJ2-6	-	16	CASSEGQGLRANVLTF	TGCGCCAGCAGCGAGGGACAGGGCTTAAGAGCCAACGTCCTGACTTTC
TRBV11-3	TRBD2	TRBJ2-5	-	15	CASSPRTSGQETQYF	TGTGCCAGCAGCCCCCGGACTAGCGGGCAAGAGACCCAGTACTTC
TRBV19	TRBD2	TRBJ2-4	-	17	CASSAASGSGAKNIQYF	TGTGCCAGTAGTGCGGCTAGCGGGAGTGGGGCCAAAAACATTCAGTACTTC
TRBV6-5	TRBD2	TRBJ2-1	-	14	CASSYGLASNEQFF	TGTGCCAGCAGTTACGGACTAGCTTCCAATGAGCAGTTCTTC
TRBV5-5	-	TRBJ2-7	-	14	CASSLGGVPYEQYF	TGTGCCAGCAGCTTGGGCGGGGTTCCCTACGAGCAGTACTTC
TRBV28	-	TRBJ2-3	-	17	CASSFQPPGISTDTQYF	TGTGCCAGCAGTTTCCAGCCTCCAGGGATTAGCACAGATACGCAGTATTTT
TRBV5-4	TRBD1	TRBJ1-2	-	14	CASSLAQGAPGYTF	TGTGCCAGCAGCTTGGCTCAGGGGGCGCCTGGCTACACCTTC
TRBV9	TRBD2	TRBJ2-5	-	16	CASSVFLAGEQETQYF	TGTGCCAGCAGCGTATTTCTAGCGGGAGAGCAAGAGACCCAGTACTTC
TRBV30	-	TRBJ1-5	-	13	CAWSARRDQPQHF	TGTGCCTGGAGTGCAAGGAGGGATCAGCCCCAGCATTTT
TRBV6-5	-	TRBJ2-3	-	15	CASSSQGQYTDTQYF	TGTGCCAGCAGTTCTCAGGGGCAGTACACAGATACGCAGTATTTT
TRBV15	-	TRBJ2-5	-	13	CATSLQLQETQYF	TGTGCCACCAGCTTGCAGCTCCAAGAGACCCAGTACTTC
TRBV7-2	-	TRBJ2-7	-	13	CASSLRGPYEQYF	TGTGCCAGCAGCTTGAGAGGTCCTTACGAGCAGTACTTC
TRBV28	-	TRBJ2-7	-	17	CASSLSPRQAPDYEQYF	TGTGCCAGCAGTTTATCTCCCAGACAGGCGCCGGACTACGAGCAGTACTTC
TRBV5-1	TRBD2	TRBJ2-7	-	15	CASSPGTSGPYEQYF	TGCGCCAGCAGCCCGGGGACTAGCGGACCCTACGAGCAGTACTTC
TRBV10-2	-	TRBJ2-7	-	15	CASSEQHTSSYEQYF	TGCGCCAGCAGTGAGCAACATACCAGCTCCTACGAGCAGTACTTC
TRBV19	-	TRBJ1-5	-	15	CASSITNKRYQPQHF	TGTGCCAGTAGTATAACCAACAAAAGATATCAGCCCCAGCATTTT
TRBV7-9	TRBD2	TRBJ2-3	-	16	CASSKRLAGGPYTQYF	TGTGCCAGCAGTAAGAGACTAGCGGGAGGGCCATATACGCAGTATTTT
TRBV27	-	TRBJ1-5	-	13	CASSSISNQPQHF	TGTGCCAGCAGTTCTATTAGCAATCAGCCCCAGCATTTT
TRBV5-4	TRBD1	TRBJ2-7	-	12	CASSFTGGRQYF	TGTGCCAGCAGCTTTACAGGGGGTAGGCAGTACTTC
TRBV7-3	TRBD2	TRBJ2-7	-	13	CASSSGLAREQYF	TGTGCCAGCAGCTCGGGACTAGCCCGGGAGCAGTACTTC
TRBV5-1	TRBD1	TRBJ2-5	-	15	CASSPGTGGVKTQYF	TGCGCCAGCAGCCCCGGGACAGGGGGCGTGAAGACCCAGTACTTC
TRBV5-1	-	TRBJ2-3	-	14	CASSEDFYTDTQYF	TGCGCCAGCAGCGAGGACTTCTACACAGATACGCAGTATTTT
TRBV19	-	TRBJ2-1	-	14	CASSGTDSYNEQFF	TGTGCCAGTAGTGGGACGGACTCCTACAATGAGCAGTTCTTC
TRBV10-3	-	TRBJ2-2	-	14	CAISLQGATGELFF	TGTGCCATCAGTCTACAGGGAGCCACCGGGGAGCTGTTTTTT
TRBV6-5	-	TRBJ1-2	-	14	CASSYSGLVYGYTF	TGTGCCAGCAGTTACTCAGGTCTCGTCTATGGCTACACCTTC
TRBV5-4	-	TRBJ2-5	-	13	CASSVGVVETQYF	TGTGCCAGCAGCGTAGGAGTGGTAGAGACCCAGTACTTC
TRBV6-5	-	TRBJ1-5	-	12	CASSSGNQPQHF	TGTGCCAGCAGTTCCGGCAATCAGCCCCAGCATTTT
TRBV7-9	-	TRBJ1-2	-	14	CASSLGGSNYGYTF	TGTGCCAGCAGCTTAGGTGGCAGTAACTATGGCTACACCTTC
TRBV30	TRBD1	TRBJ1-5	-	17	CAWSGADGTAKNQPQHF	TGTGCCTGGAGTGGGGCCGACGGGACAGCGAAAAATCAGCCCCAGCATTTT
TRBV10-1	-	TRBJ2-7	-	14	CASSESGNSYEQYF	TGCGCCAGCAGTGAGTCTGGAAACTCCTACGAGCAGTACTTC
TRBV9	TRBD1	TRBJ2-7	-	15	CASSVTGTGPNEQYF	TGTGCCAGCAGCGTCACCGGGACAGGGCCTAACGAGCAGTACTTC
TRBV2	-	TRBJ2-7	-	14	CASSATLLNYEQYF	TGTGCCAGCAGTGCTACCCTTTTAAACTACGAGCAGTACTTC
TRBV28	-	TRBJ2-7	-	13	CATRGATLYEQYF	TGTGCCACCCGAGGGGCTACTCTCTACGAGCAGTACTTC
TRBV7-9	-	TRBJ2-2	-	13	CASNGVKFGELFF	TGTGCCAGCAATGGTGTGAAGTTCGGGGAGCTGTTTTTT
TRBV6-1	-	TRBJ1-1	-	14	CASSERRLNTEAFF	TGTGCCAGCAGTGAAAGGAGGCTGAACACTGAAGCTTTCTTT